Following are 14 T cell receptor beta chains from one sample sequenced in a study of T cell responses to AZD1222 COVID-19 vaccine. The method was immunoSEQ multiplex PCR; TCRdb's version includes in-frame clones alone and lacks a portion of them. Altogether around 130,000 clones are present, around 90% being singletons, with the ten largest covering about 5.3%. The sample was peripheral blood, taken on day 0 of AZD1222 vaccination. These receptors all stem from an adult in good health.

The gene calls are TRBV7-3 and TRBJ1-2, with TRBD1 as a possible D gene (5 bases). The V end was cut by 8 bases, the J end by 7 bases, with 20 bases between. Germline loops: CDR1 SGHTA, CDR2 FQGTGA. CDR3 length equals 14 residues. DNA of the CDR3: TGTGCCAGCGCCCCGGGGGGGGGTGGACTTGGCTACACCTTC. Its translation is CASAPGGGGLGYTF.

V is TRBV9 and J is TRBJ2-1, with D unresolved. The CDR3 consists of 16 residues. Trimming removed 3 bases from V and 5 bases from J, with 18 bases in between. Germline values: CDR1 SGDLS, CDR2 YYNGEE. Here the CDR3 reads CASSGVVARQDNEQFF. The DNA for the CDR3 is TGTGCCAGCAGCGGGGTCGTGGCCCGTCAGGACAATGAGCAGTTCTTC.

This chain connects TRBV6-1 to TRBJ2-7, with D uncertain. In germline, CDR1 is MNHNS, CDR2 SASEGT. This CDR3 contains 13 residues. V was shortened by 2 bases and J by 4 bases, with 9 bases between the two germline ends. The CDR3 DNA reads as TGTGCCAGCAGTGAAAAGGCACCTTACGAGCAGTACTTC. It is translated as CASSEKAPYEQYF.

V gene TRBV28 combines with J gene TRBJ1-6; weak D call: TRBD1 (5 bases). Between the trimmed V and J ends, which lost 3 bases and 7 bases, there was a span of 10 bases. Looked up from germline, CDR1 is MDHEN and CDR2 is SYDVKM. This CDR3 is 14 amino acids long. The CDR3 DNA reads TGTGCCAGCAGTTTTGCCGACAGAAATTCACCCCTCCACTTT. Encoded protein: CASSFADRNSPLHF.

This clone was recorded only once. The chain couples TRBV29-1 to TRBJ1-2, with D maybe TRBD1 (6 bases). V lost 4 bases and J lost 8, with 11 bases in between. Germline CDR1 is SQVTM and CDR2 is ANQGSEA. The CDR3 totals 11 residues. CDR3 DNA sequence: TGCAGCGTTGTGGGGGCGGGCGGCTACACCTTC. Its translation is CSVVGAGGYTF.

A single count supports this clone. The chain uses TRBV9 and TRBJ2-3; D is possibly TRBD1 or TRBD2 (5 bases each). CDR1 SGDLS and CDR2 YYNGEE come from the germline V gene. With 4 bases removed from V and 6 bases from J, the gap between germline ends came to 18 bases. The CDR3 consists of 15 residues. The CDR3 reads CASSSSPGRSDTQYF. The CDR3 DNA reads TGTGCCAGCAGCTCAAGCCCGGGGCGTAGTGATACGCAGTATTTT. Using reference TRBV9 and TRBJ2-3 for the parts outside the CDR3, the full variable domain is DSGVTQTPKHLITATGQRVTLRCSPRSGDLSVYWYQQSLDQGLQFLIQYYNGEERAKGNILERFSAQQFPDLHSELNLSSLELGDSALYFCASSSSPGRSDTQYFGPGTRLTVL.

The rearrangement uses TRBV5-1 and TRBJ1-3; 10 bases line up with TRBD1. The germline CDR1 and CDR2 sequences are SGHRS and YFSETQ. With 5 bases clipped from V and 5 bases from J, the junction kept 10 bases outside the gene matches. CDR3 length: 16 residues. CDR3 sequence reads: CASRVAPGQGRNTIYF. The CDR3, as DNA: TGCGCCAGCAGGGTCGCCCCGGGACAGGGGCGAAACACCATATATTTT.

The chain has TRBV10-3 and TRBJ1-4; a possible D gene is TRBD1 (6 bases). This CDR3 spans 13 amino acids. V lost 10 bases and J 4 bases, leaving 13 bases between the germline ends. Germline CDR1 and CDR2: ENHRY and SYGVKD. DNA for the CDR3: TGTGCCACTTCCAAGGACAGTAATGAAAAACTGTTTTTT. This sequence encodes CATSKDSNEKLFF.

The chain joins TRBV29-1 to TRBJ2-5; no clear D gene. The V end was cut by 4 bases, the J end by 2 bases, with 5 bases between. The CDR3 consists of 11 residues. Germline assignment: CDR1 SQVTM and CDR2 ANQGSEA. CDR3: CSVVPQETQYF. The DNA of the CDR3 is TGCAGCGTTGTACCACAAGAGACCCAGTACTTC.

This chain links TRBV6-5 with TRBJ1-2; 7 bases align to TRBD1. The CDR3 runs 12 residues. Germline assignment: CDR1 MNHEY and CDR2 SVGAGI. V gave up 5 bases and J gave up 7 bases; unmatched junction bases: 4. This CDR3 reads CASSPTGAGYTF. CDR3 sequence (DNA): TGTGCCAGCAGTCCCACAGGGGCTGGCTACACCTTC.

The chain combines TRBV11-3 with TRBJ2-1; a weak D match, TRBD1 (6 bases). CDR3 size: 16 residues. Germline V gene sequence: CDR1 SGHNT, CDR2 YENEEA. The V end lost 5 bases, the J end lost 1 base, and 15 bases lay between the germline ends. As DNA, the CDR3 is TGTGCCAGCAGCGCGATTACAGGGAGTTCCTACAATGAGCAGTTCTTC. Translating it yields CASSAITGSSYNEQFF.

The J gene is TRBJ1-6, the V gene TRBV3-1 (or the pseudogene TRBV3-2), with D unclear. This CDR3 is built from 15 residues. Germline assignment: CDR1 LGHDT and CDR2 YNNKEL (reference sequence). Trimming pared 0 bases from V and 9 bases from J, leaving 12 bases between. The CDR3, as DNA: TGTGCCAGCAGCCAAGATAGTCTGGGCACTTCACCCCTCCACTTT. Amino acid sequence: CASSQDSLGTSPLHF.

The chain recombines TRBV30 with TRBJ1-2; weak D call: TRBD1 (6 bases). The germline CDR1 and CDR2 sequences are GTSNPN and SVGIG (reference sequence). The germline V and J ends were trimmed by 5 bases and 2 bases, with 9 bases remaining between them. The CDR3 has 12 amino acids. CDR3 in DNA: TGTGCCTGGGACACAGGGAACTATGGCTACACCTTC. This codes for CAWDTGNYGYTF.

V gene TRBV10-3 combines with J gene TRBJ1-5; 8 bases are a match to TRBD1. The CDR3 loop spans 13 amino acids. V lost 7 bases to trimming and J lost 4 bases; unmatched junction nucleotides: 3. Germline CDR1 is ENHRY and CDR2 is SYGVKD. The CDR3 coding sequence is TGTGCCATCAAACAGGGGGAGAATCAGCCCCAGCATTTT. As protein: CAIKQGENQPQHF.